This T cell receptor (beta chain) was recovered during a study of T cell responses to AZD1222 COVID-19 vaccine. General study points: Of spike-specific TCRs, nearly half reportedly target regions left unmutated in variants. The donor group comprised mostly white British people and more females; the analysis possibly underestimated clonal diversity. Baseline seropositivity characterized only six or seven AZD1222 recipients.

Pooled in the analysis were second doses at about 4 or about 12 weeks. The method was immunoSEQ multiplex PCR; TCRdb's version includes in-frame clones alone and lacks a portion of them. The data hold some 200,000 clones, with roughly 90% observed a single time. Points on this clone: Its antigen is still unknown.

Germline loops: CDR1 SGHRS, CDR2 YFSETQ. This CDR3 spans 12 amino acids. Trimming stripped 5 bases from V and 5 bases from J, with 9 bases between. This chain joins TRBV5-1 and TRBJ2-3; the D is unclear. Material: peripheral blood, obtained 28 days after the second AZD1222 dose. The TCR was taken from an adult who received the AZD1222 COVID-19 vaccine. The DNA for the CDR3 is TGCGCCAGCAGTCTAGGTTTAGATACGCAGTATTTT. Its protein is CASSLGLDTQYF. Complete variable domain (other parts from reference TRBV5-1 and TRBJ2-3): KAGVTQTPRYLIKTRGQQVTLSCSPISGHRSVSWYQQTPGQGLQFLFEYFSETQRNKGNFPGRFSGRQFSNSRSEMNVSTLELGDSALYLCASSLGLDTQYFGPGTRLTVL.